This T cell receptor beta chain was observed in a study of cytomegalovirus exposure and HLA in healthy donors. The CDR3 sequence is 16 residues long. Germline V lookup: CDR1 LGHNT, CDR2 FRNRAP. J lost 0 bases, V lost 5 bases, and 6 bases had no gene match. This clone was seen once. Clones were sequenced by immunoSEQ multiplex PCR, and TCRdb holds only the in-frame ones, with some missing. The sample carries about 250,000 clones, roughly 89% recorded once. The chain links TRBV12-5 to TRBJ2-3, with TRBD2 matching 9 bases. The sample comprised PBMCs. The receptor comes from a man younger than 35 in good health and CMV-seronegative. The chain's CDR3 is CASGPGTSSSTDTQYF. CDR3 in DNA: TGTGCTAGTGGTCCCGGGACTAGCAGCAGCACAGATACGCAGTATTTT.